This T cell receptor (beta chain) was obtained from a study of T cells in Graves' hyperthyroidism and ophthalmopathy. Study outcomes and limitations: Also found in blood were most expanded thyroid clonotypes above 0.001.

Comments on this clonotype: Its antigen remains unidentified.

The PBMCs were taken from around 9 ml of fresh peripheral blood. The CDR3 is 14 residues long. The germline gives CDR1 SQVTM, CDR2 ANQGSEA. Trimming cost V 1 base and J 4 bases, with 12 bases left between them. Authors of the study amplified TCR beta CDR3 regions from RNA transcripts. The TCR CDR3 first-round RT-PCR relied on the HTBI primer set. Each CDR3 protein gets one entry after TCRdb re-called the multiplex PCR reads with MiXCR. The sample holds more than 550,000 distinct CDR3 sequences, 17% seen once. The chain combines TRBV29-1 with TRBJ2-3; D is perhaps TRBD2 (5 bases). The sample taken for sequencing was blood. This clonotype originated in a man between 50 and 59 years old with Graves' hyperthyroidism. The CDR3 coding sequence is TGCAGCGTTGAAGCTAGTGCCGGGGCAGATACGCAGTATTTT. It codes for CSVEASAGADTQYF.